One sample yielded the 27 T cell receptor beta chains listed below, sequenced in a study of T cell changes during pregnancy in multiple sclerosis. Assay used: immunoSEQ multiplex PCR; TCRdb lists only in-frame clones, some missing. The table shows under 70,000 clones, with 91% occurring only once. The sequencing used CD4+ T cells from peripheral blood mononuclear cells, collected in the first trimester of pregnancy. The receptors were sampled from a female donor with multiple sclerosis, enrolled in a pregnancy study.

The V gene is TRBV27, the J gene TRBJ2-7, with TRBD2 as a possible D gene (7 bases). With 3 bases removed from V and 5 bases from J, the gap between germline ends came to 14 bases. Per the germline V gene, CDR1 is MNHEY and CDR2 is SMNVEV (reference sequence). The CDR3 spans 14 residues. The CDR3 region is CASSFGGGLDEQYF. CDR3 DNA sequence: TGTGCCAGCAGTTTTGGGGGGGGGCTCGACGAGCAGTACTTC.

This chain joins TRBV19 and TRBJ1-2, with D unclear. The V end was cut by 3 bases, the J end by 3 bases, with 2 bases between. Germline V gene sequence: CDR1 LNHDA, CDR2 SQIVND (reference sequence). CDR3 size: 11 residues. CDR3 nucleotide sequence: TGTGCCAGTAGTATCGACTATGGCTACACCTTC. It is translated as CASSIDYGYTF.

The chain carries TRBV6-5 and TRBJ1-5, with D possibly being TRBD1 (5 bases). The germline V gene has CDR1 MNHEY and CDR2 SVGAGI. The CDR3 extends over 13 amino acids. Trimming left V 5 bases short and J 5 bases short, with 10 bases between. Written as DNA, the CDR3 is TGTGCCAGCAGTGGGGGGGTTCATCAGCCCCAGCATTTT. As protein: CASSGGVHQPQHF.

The rearrangement joins TRBV7-2 to TRBJ1-1; 7 bases fit TRBD1. The V and J ends lost 1 base and 1 base, in that order; junction bases with no gene match: 3. Looked up from germline, CDR1 is SGHTA and CDR2 is FQGNSA. This CDR3 has 15 residues. The CDR3 protein is CASSLVRGPNTEAFF. The DNA of the CDR3 is TGTGCCAGCAGCTTAGTGAGGGGGCCGAACACTGAAGCTTTCTTT.

The chain links TRBV30 to TRBJ2-2, with D maybe TRBD2 (5 bases). V lost 2 bases to trimming and J lost 8 bases, with 15 bases between them. From germline, CDR1 is GTSNPN and CDR2 SVGIG (reference sequence). The CDR3 extends over 14 amino acids. CDR3 amino acids: CAWSLTYGVGELFF. As DNA, the CDR3 is TGTGCCTGGAGTCTGACATACGGGGTGGGGGAGCTGTTTTTT.

This chain connects TRBV30 to TRBJ1-2; no reliable D call. Germline V lookup: CDR1 GTSNPN, CDR2 SVGIG (reference sequence). The CDR3 covers 13 residues. With 1 base removed from V and 8 bases from J, the gap between germline ends came to 14 bases. CDR3: CAWSGLLFLGYTF. The CDR3 DNA reads as TGTGCCTGGAGTGGCCTTCTATTCTTAGGCTACACCTTC.

The V gene is TRBV5-5, the J gene TRBJ2-1; TRBD2 matches at 8 bases. After removal of 4 bases from V and 4 bases from J, the junction contained 10 bases not matched to a gene. Germline V gives CDR1 SGHKS, CDR2 YYEKEE (reference sequence). CDR3 length: 16 amino acids. For the CDR3, the DNA is TGTGCCAGCAGCCCGTGGGCGAGCGGGGGTTACAATGAGCAGTTCTTC. Amino acids: CASSPWASGGYNEQFF.

The J gene is TRBJ2-7, the V gene TRBV14; TRBD1 might be the D (6 bases). Per germline, CDR1 SGHDN and CDR2 FVKESK. V lost 6 bases to trimming and J lost 2 bases, with 17 bases between them. The CDR3 contains 15 residues. The CDR3 region is CASSPTGTFPYEQYF. The CDR3 DNA sequence: TGTGCCAGCAGTCCGACAGGAACTTTCCCCTACGAGCAGTACTTC.

The genes are TRBV29-1 and TRBJ1-2, with 8 bases fitting TRBD1. Germline V CDR1 and CDR2: SQVTM, ANQGSEA. The CDR3 is made up of 11 amino acids. Unmatched junction bases numbered 0, after V lost 6 bases and J lost 3 bases. The CDR3 is CSVDRDYGYTF. Written as DNA, the CDR3 is TGCAGCGTGGACAGGGACTATGGCTACACCTTC. The entire variable domain, with the rest obtained from reference TRBV29-1 and TRBJ1-2, is as follows: SAVISQKPSRDICQRGTSLTIQCQVDSQVTMMFWYRQQPGQSLTLIATANQGSEATYESGFVIDKFPISRPNLTFSTLTVSNMSPEDSSIYLCSVDRDYGYTFGSGTRLTVV.

V usage is TRBV5-1 and J usage is TRBJ1-3, with D hard to call. Trimming removed 3 bases from V and 0 bases from J, with 10 bases in between. The CDR3 has 15 amino acids. Germline CDR1 is SGHRS and CDR2 is YFSETQ. The CDR3 is CASSYDGASGNTIYF. CDR3 sequence (DNA): TGCGCCAGCAGCTACGACGGAGCCTCTGGAAACACCATATATTTT.

The chain combines TRBV6-1 with TRBJ1-4; 9 positions match TRBD1. This CDR3 contains 15 residues. V lost 5 bases to trimming and J lost 8 bases; unmatched junction nucleotides: 9. Germline-derived CDR1 and CDR2 are MNHNS and SASEGT. CDR3 loop: CASSPPGTGKEKLFF. In DNA form, the CDR3 reads TGTGCCAGCAGTCCCCCCGGGACAGGGAAAGAAAAACTGTTTTTT.

CDR3 DNA: TGTGCCAGCAGCTTAGAAGGGACTACTGGAAACACCATATATTTT. It is translated as CASSLEGTTGNTIYF. This chain uses TRBV7-9 with TRBJ1-3; tentative D call: TRBD1 (5 bases). Trimming removed 1 base from V and 2 bases from J, with 9 bases in between. The V gene's germline CDR1 is SEHNR and CDR2 FQNEAQ (reference sequence). The length of the CDR3 is 15 residues. The whole variable domain, remainder taken from reference TRBV7-9 and TRBJ1-3, is DTGVSQNPRHKITKRGQNVTFRCDPISEHNRLYWYRQTLGQGPEFLTYFQNEAQLEKSRLLSDRFSAERPKGSFSTLEIQRTEQGDSAMYLCASSLEGTTGNTIYFGEGSWLTVV.

The rearrangement links TRBV18 to TRBJ1-5; 9 bases are a match to TRBD1. The germline V gene has CDR1 KGHSH and CDR2 LQKENI. Trimming at V came to 2 bases and at J to 0 bases, leaving 5 bases not matched to a gene. The CDR3 extends over 17 amino acids. The CDR3 protein is CASSPVGQGGSNQPQHF. CDR3 coding DNA: TGTGCCAGCTCACCAGTGGGACAGGGTGGTAGCAATCAGCCCCAGCATTTT.

V is TRBV7-3 and J is TRBJ1-2; D is perhaps TRBD1 (5 bases). This CDR3 is built from 16 residues. Germline CDR1 is SGHTA and CDR2 is FQGTGA. V lost 1 base to trimming and J lost 3 bases, with 15 bases between them. The CDR3 spells CASSLKSGFTHYGYTF. The CDR3 coding sequence is TGTGCCAGCAGCTTAAAGTCAGGGTTTACCCACTATGGCTACACCTTC.

The CDR3 is CASSRRGGSNTEAFF. The CDR3 region has the DNA TGTGCCAGCAGCCGCAGAGGCGGGAGCAACACTGAAGCTTTCTTT. The rearrangement links TRBV11-3 to TRBJ1-1; D is ambiguous. Germline V gene data show CDR1 as SGHNT and CDR2 as YENEEA. The CDR3 runs to 15 residues. Trimming pared 5 bases from V and 2 bases from J, leaving 15 bases between.

This clone has only one observation. Here the CDR3 reads CASSPASAGGKGYTF. As DNA, the CDR3 is TGTGCCAGCAGCCCAGCATCGGCAGGGGGTAAGGGCTACACCTTC. The J gene is TRBJ1-2, the V gene TRBV7-2, with TRBD1 matching over 7 bases. Germline assignment: CDR1 SGHTA and CDR2 FQGNSA. CDR3 size: 15 residues. Trimming at V came to 5 bases and at J to 8 bases, leaving 14 bases not matched to a gene.

The chain employs TRBV5-4 and TRBJ2-5; 10 nucleotides agree with TRBD2. The V gene end was trimmed by 4 bases and the J gene end by 5 bases; junction bases not matched to a gene: 11. From germline, CDR1 is SGHNT and CDR2 YYREEE (reference sequence). The CDR3 totals 16 residues. CDR3 sequence reads: CASSPKSGGAGETQYF. The CDR3 DNA is TGTGCCAGCAGCCCGAAAAGCGGGGGGGCAGGGGAGACCCAGTACTTC.

The V and J genes are TRBV6-1 and TRBJ2-5; 10 bases fit TRBD1. This CDR3 contains 13 residues. Per germline, CDR1 MNHNS and CDR2 SASEGT. V lost 7 bases and J lost 5; bases outside the gene matches: 4. CDR3 in DNA: TGTGCCAGCAAAGGGACAGGGGAGGAGACCCAGTACTTC. Its translation: CASKGTGEETQYF.

V is TRBV7-3 and J is TRBJ2-3; D possibly corresponds to TRBD1 (5 bases). V dropped 5 bases and J dropped 2 bases, with 14 bases sitting between them. There are 15 residues in the CDR3. Germline V gene lookup returns CDR1 SGHTA and CDR2 FQGTGA. CDR3 sequence: CASSPGGHYTDTQYF. CDR3 bases: TGTGCCAGCAGCCCGGGCGGACATTACACAGATACGCAGTATTTT.

The V call is TRBV6-6, the J call TRBJ1-2, with a weak D call TRBD1 (6 bases). Germline CDR1 MNHNY, CDR2 SVGAGI (reference sequence). The length of the CDR3 is 14 residues. Between the trimmed V and J ends, which lost 4 bases and 3 bases, there was a span of 12 bases. CDR3 loop: CASSWSTGYYGYTF. The CDR3 DNA reads TGTGCCAGCAGTTGGTCGACAGGATACTATGGCTACACCTTC.

This clone was seen only once. This chain links TRBV7-2 with TRBJ1-2, with D maybe TRBD1 (6 bases). The CDR3 has 15 amino acids. V was trimmed by 1 base and J by 4 bases, leaving 13 bases between them. Germline V gene data show CDR1 as SGHTA and CDR2 as FQGNSA. DNA for the CDR3: TGTGCCAGCAGCTTAGTGGGGGCCGGACTCTATGGCTACACCTTC. Translation gives CASSLVGAGLYGYTF. Drawing the rest from reference TRBV7-2 and TRBJ1-2, the complete variable domain is GAGVSQSPSNKVTEKGKDVELRCDPISGHTALYWYRQSLGQGLEFLIYFQGNSAPDKSGLPSDRFSAERTGGSVSTLTIQRTQQEDSAVYLCASSLVGAGLYGYTFGSGTRLTVV.

The gene calls are TRBV4-3 and TRBJ1-1; perhaps TRBD1 as D (6 bases). The CDR3 totals 15 residues. V gave up 3 bases and J gave up 3 bases, with 14 bases separating them. CDR1 is LGHNA and CDR2 is YSLEER in the germline V gene. The CDR3 coding sequence is TGCGCCAGCAGCCAGGGGGCCCGGCGTTACACTGAAGCTTTCTTT. Its protein product is CASSQGARRYTEAFF.

The chain uses TRBV5-1 and TRBJ1-1, with TRBD1 as a possible D gene (6 bases). This CDR3 has 15 residues. V lost 3 bases and J lost 4, with 16 bases in between. The germline CDR1 and CDR2 sequences are SGHRS and YFSETQ. The CDR3, as DNA: TGCGCCAGCAGCTCTAACAGGGTCCAGGGCACTGAAGCTTTCTTT. Its protein is CASSSNRVQGTEAFF.

The gene calls are TRBV4-3 and TRBJ2-1, with D possibly TRBD1 on 5 matching bases. The CDR3 runs to 17 residues. V dropped 1 base and J dropped 4 bases, with 17 bases sitting between them. Per the germline V gene, CDR1 is LGHNA and CDR2 is YSLEER. This CDR3 is CASSQVEGAAIYNEQFF. CDR3 DNA: TGCGCCAGCAGCCAAGTCGAAGGGGCGGCAATATACAATGAGCAGTTCTTC.

This clone turned up a few times. V gene TRBV4-2 combines with J gene TRBJ1-1; maybe TRBD1 (5 bases). Trimming left V 1 base short and J 4 bases short, with 10 bases between. CDR3 size: 14 residues. Germline lookup yields CDR1 LGHNA and CDR2 YNFKEQ. The CDR3 region has the DNA TGTGCCAGCAGCCAAGTGGGGGGGAGCACTGAAGCTTTCTTT. Protein sequence: CASSQVGGSTEAFF.

The chain couples TRBV9 to TRBJ2-3, with D possibly being TRBD2 (6 bases). The CDR3 spans 16 residues. Trimming cost V 0 bases and J 0 bases, with 11 bases left between them. In germline, CDR1 is SGDLS, CDR2 YYNGEE. The CDR3 is CASSVGASGSTDTQYF. CDR3 nucleotides: TGTGCCAGCAGCGTAGGTGCCAGCGGGAGCACAGATACGCAGTATTTT. Full variable domain (missing parts from reference TRBV9 and TRBJ2-3): DSGVTQTPKHLITATGQRVTLRCSPRSGDLSVYWYQQSLDQGLQFLIQYYNGEERAKGNILERFSAQQFPDLHSELNLSSLELGDSALYFCASSVGASGSTDTQYFGPGTRLTVL.

This sequence joins TRBV9 and TRBJ1-1, with D unresolved. This CDR3 has 14 residues. Between the trimmed V and J ends, which lost 0 bases and 0 bases, there was a span of 6 bases. Germline V gene data show CDR1 as SGDLS and CDR2 as YYNGEE. The CDR3 sequence: CASSVGGVNTEAFF. CDR3 DNA: TGTGCCAGCAGCGTAGGGGGAGTGAACACTGAAGCTTTCTTT.